This is a list of T cell receptor beta chains from one sample in a study of T cells after yellow fever vaccination. TCRdb itself ran the 5' RACE reads through MiXCR, one entry per CDR3 protein. The profile shows around 46,000 distinct CDR3 sequences, roughly 7.5% of them singletons. The starting material was CD8+ T cells sorted from PBMCs, obtained about 2 weeks after the first yellow fever vaccination. Receptors originate from a man aged 18 to 30 who received the YFV17D yellow fever vaccine. Both conserved end residues are part of each CDR3. A D gene is named only where the DNA matches it firmly. Clone size is given for some rows only: seen once, a few or many times, or a class if the clone is expanded.

CDR3 DNA: TGTGCCAGCAGTTTAAGTATTTCTGGGGCCAACGTCCTGACTTTC
CDR3 protein: CASSLSISGANVLTF
D gene: .
V gene: TRBV12-3/TRBV12-4
J gene: TRBJ2-6
clone size: many

CDR3 DNA: TGTGCCAGCAGCTTTCACAAGAACGAAAAACTGTTTTTT
CDR3 protein: CASSFHKNEKLFF
D gene: .
V gene: TRBV7-8
J gene: TRBJ1-4
clone size: many

CDR3 DNA: TGCGCCAGCAGCTTGTCTGCAGGCCAGCCCCAGCATTTT
CDR3 protein: CASSLSAGQPQHF
D gene: .
V gene: TRBV5-1
J gene: TRBJ1-5
clone size: many

CDR3 DNA: TGTGCCAGCAGCCCAAGACAGGGAGGGGTCACAGATACGCAGTATTTT
CDR3 protein: CASSPRQGGVTDTQYF
D gene: .
V gene: TRBV7-2
J gene: TRBJ2-3
clone size: many

CDR3 DNA: TGTGCCAGCAGCTTATATGGGACAAGCGATGGCTACACCTTC
CDR3 protein: CASSLYGTSDGYTF
D gene: .
V gene: TRBV13
J gene: TRBJ1-2
clone size: many

CDR3 DNA: TGTGCCACCAGCGCCAAGGTTCGGGGCCTCGGGGCTGAGCAGTTCTTC
CDR3 protein: CATSAKVRGLGAEQFF
D gene: .
V gene: TRBV15
J gene: TRBJ2-1
clone size: many

CDR3 DNA: TGTGCCAGCAGCCTCGGGCCGAACTACAATGAGCAGTTCTTC
CDR3 protein: CASSLGPNYNEQFF
D gene: .
V gene: TRBV7-8
J gene: TRBJ2-1
clone size: many

CDR3 DNA: TGTGCCAGTAGCAAGACAGACTATAGCAATCAGCCCCAGCATTTT
CDR3 protein: CASSKTDYSNQPQHF
D gene: .
V gene: TRBV19
J gene: TRBJ1-5
clone size: .

CDR3 DNA: TGTGCCAGCAGCTTTATAGCGGGGAGGGCAGATACGCAGTATTTT
CDR3 protein: CASSFIAGRADTQYF
D gene: TRBD2
V gene: TRBV5-4
J gene: TRBJ2-3
clone size: many

CDR3 DNA: TGCAGTCCTAAAGTCTCCCGAGGTTGGGACGGGAACTATGGCTACACCTTC
CDR3 protein: CSPKVSRGWDGNYGYTF
D gene: .
V gene: TRBV20-1
J gene: TRBJ1-2
clone size: many

CDR3 DNA: TGCGCCAGCAGCTTCGTGACAGCTCTCACCGGGGAGCTGTTTTTT
CDR3 protein: CASSFVTALTGELFF
D gene: .
V gene: TRBV5-1
J gene: TRBJ2-2
clone size: .

CDR3 DNA: TGTGCCAGCACCTTCGCCCCCGGGGAGCTGTTTTTT
CDR3 protein: CASTFAPGELFF
D gene: .
V gene: TRBV7-9
J gene: TRBJ2-2
clone size: many

CDR3 DNA: TGTGCCAGCAGCATACTAGCGGGGGGGAACAATGAGCAGTTCTTC
CDR3 protein: CASSILAGGNNEQFF
D gene: TRBD2
V gene: TRBV7-2
J gene: TRBJ2-1
clone size: many

CDR3 DNA: TGTGCCAGCAGCTCCGGGCGGGGGCCTGGGGCCAACGTCCTGACTTTC
CDR3 protein: CASSSGRGPGANVLTF
D gene: .
V gene: TRBV14
J gene: TRBJ2-6
clone size: many

CDR3 DNA: TGTGCCAGCAGCGTCCACCTACAGACAGGTTCCTACGAGCAGTACTTC
CDR3 protein: CASSVHLQTGSYEQYF
D gene: .
V gene: TRBV6-2/TRBV6-3
J gene: TRBJ2-7
clone size: many

CDR3 DNA: TGCGCCAGCAGCCAAGGAACCTTTCCCCGCACAGATACGCAGTATTTT
CDR3 protein: CASSQGTFPRTDTQYF
D gene: .
V gene: TRBV4-3
J gene: TRBJ2-3
clone size: many

CDR3 DNA: TGTGCCAGCAGCCAAGCTAGCGGGGAGCTGTTTTTT
CDR3 protein: CASSQASGELFF
D gene: .
V gene: TRBV3-1
J gene: TRBJ2-2
clone size: many

CDR3 DNA: TGCGCCAGCAGCTTCGGACAGACGAATATAAAAAGCTCCTACGAGCAGTACTTC
CDR3 protein: CASSFGQTNIKSSYEQYF
D gene: .
V gene: TRBV5-1
J gene: TRBJ2-7
clone size: many

CDR3 DNA: TGTGCCAGCACCCCCGGGACTAGCGGGGGGCCTTACAATGAGCAGTTCTTC
CDR3 protein: CASTPGTSGGPYNEQFF
D gene: TRBD2
V gene: TRBV12-3/TRBV12-4
J gene: TRBJ2-1
clone size: few

CDR3 DNA: TGTGCCAGCAGTAGCGGACAGAACTATGGCTACACCTTC
CDR3 protein: CASSSGQNYGYTF
D gene: .
V gene: TRBV6-2/TRBV6-3
J gene: TRBJ1-2
clone size: many

CDR3 DNA: TGTGCCAGTAGTATTACAGGGGGGTCCTACAATGAGCAGTTCTTC
CDR3 protein: CASSITGGSYNEQFF
D gene: TRBD1
V gene: TRBV19
J gene: TRBJ2-1
clone size: .